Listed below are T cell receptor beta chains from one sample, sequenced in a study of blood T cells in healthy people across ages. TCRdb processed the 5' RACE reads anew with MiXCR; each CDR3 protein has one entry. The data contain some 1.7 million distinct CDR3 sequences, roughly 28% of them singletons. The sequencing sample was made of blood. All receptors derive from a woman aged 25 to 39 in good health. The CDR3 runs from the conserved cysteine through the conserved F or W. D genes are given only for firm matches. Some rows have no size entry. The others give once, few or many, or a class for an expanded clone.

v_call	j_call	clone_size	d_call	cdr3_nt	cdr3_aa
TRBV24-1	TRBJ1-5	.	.	TGTGCCACCAGTGACCCCCGGGGAGGCAACCAGCCCCAGCATTTT	CATSDPRGGNQPQHF
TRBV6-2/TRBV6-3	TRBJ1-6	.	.	TGTGCCAGCCGCTGGACCAACAAGGCCAATTCACCCCTCCACTTT	CASRWTNKANSPLHF
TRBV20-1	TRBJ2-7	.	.	TGCGGTGCCAACGGGCCAGAAGGATACGAGCAGTACTTC	CGANGPEGYEQYF
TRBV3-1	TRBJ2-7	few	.	TGTGCCAGCAGCCAAGGGGTGGACGTCGTGGGCGAGCAGTACTTC	CASSQGVDVVGEQYF
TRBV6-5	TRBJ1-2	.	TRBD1	TGTGCCAGCAGTTACTCGGACAGGATGTACGCCTACACCTTC	CASSYSDRMYAYTF
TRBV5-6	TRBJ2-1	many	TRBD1	TGTGCCAGCAGCTTGGGGGAGACAGGGGGTGAGCAGTTCTTC	CASSLGETGGEQFF
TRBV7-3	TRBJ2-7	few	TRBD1	TGTGCCAGCAGCAGGGACAGGGAGAACGAGCAGTACTTC	CASSRDRENEQYF
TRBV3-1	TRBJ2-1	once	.	TGTGCCAGCAGCCACAACATCGATGAGCAGTTCTTC	CASSHNIDEQFF
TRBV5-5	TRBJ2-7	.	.	TGTGCCAGCAGCTTGAACACGAACGAGCAGTACTTC	CASSLNTNEQYF
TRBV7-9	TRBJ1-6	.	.	TGTGCCAGCAGCTTATTCCAGGACGCTCACCCCCTCCACTTT	CASSLFQDAHPLHF
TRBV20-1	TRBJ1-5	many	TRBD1	TGCAGTGCTACGACAGGGCTTAATCAGCCCCAGCATTTT	CSATTGLNQPQHF
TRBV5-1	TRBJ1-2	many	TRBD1	TGCGCCAGCAACCGGGACAGCACTAAAGCTAACTATGGCTACACCTTC	CASNRDSTKANYGYTF
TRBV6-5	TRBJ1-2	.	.	TGTGCCAGCAGAGGCACCGCAACCCGCTATGGCTACACCTTC	CASRGTATRYGYTF
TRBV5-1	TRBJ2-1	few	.	TGCGCCAGCAGCTTGGATACGGGATGGTCCTACAATGAGCAGTTCTTC	CASSLDTGWSYNEQFF
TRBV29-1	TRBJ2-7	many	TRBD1	TGCAGCGCCGACACCGGGACAGGGACCTACGAGCAGTACTTC	CSADTGTGTYEQYF
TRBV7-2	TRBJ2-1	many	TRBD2	TGTGCCAGCAGCCTCGCCGGGACTAGAGGCAATGAGCAGTTCTTC	CASSLAGTRGNEQFF
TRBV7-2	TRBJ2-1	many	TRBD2	TGTGCCAGCAGCTTACGTCGGGGGGCCTACAATGAGCAGTTCTTC	CASSLRRGAYNEQFF
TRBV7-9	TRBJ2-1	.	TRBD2	TGTGCCAGCAGCAAATGGACTAGCGGATCCTACAATGAGCAGTTCTTC	CASSKWTSGSYNEQFF
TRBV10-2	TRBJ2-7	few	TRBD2	TGCGTCAGCAGGATTGGCACCACGGGAGGGGGCTACGAGCAGTACTTC	CVSRIGTTGGGYEQYF
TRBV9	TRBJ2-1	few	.	TGTGCCAGCAGCGTAGGGGGCAGGGGCAATGAGCAGTTCTTC	CASSVGGRGNEQFF
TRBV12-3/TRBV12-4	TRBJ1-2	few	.	TGTGCCAGCAGTTTGTCGGGCCACAATGGCTACACCTTC	CASSLSGHNGYTF
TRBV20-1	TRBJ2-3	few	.	TGCAGTGCGCCCGACTCGGGCCGAGGAGATACGCAGTATTTT	CSAPDSGRGDTQYF
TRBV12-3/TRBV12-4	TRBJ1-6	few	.	TGTGCCAGCAGTTTAAGGCAGGGCCTCCACTTT	CASSLRQGLHF
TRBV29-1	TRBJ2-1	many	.	TGCAGCGTTGGTACTAAGAGCTCCTACAATGAGCAGTTCTTC	CSVGTKSSYNEQFF
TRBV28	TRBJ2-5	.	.	TGTGCCAGCAGTCCGATCCGGACAGCCCGGACCCAGTACTTC	CASSPIRTARTQYF
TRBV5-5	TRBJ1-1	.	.	TGTGCCAGCAGCTTGGCCAGGGAGGGCACTGAAGCTTTCTTT	CASSLAREGTEAFF
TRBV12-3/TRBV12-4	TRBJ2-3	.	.	TGTGCCAGCGACAGTAGTGGGAGCACAGATACGCAGTATTTT	CASDSSGSTDTQYF
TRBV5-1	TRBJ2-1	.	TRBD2	TGCGCCAGCAGCACCCTAACTAGCGGTCCCTACAATGAGCAGTTCTTC	CASSTLTSGPYNEQFF
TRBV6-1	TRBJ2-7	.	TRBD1	TGTGCCAGCAGACTACAGGGACAGGACTCCCACGAGCAGTACTTC	CASRLQGQDSHEQYF